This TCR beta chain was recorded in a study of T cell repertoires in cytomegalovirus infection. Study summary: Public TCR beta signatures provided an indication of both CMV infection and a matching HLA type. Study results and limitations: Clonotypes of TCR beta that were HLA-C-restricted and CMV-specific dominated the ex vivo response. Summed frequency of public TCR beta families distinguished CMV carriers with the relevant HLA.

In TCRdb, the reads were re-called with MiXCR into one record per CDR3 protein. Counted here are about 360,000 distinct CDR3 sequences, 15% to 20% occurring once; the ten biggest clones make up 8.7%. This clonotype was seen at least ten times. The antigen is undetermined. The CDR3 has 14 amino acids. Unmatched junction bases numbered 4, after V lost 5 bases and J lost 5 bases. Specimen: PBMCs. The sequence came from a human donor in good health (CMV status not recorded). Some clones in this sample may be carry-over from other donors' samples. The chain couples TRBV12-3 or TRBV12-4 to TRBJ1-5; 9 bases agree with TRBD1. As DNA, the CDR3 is TGTGCCAGCAGTAGGACAGGGGAGCATCAGCCCCAGCATTTT. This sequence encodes CASSRTGEHQPQHF.